What follows are 10 T cell receptor beta chains derived from one specimen sequenced in a study of response to subunit inactivated influenza vaccine. Using its own MiXCR run on the RT-PCR reads, TCRdb lists one record per CDR3 protein. Of under 200,000 distinct CDR3 sequences in the sample, 11% were seen once. The sample here was non-naive T cells sorted from PBMCs, taken roughly 48 days after vaccination. These receptors came from a man in his fifties who received an inactivated influenza vaccine.

This clonotype has ten or more counts. J is TRBJ1-1 and V is TRBV7-9; D is undetermined. Germline V gives CDR1 SEHNR, CDR2 FQNEAQ (reference sequence). The CDR3 totals 15 residues. Trimming stripped 0 bases from V and 1 base from J, with 9 bases between. The DNA for the CDR3 is TGTGCCAGCAGCTTAGCCATTTCCGGGAACACTGAAGCTTTCTTT. The encoded protein is CASSLAISGNTEAFF.

In its sample, this clonotype was seen many times. This sequence joins TRBV7-2 and TRBJ2-2; D gene ambiguous. Trimming pared 3 bases from V and 2 bases from J, leaving 1 base between. Germline V lookup: CDR1 SGHTA, CDR2 FQGNSA. The CDR3 has 12 amino acids. The CDR3 spells CASSFNTGELFF. CDR3 bases: TGTGCCAGCAGCTTTAACACCGGGGAGCTGTTTTTT. The full variable domain, in which reference TRBV7-2 and TRBJ2-2 provide the parts outside the CDR3, is GAGVSQSPSNKVTEKGKDVELRCDPISGHTALYWYRQSLGQGLEFLIYFQGNSAPDKSGLPSDRFSAERTGGSVSTLTIQRTQQEDSAVYLCASSFNTGELFFGEGSRLTVL.

This chain uses TRBV20-1 with TRBJ2-5, with D unresolved. Trimming left V 5 bases short and J 0 bases short, with 13 bases between. Looked up from germline, CDR1 is DFQATT and CDR2 is SNEGSKA (reference sequence). This CDR3 region has 14 residues. Here the CDR3 reads CSAPGRQYQETQYF. CDR3 nucleotide sequence: TGCAGTGCTCCCGGCCGCCAGTACCAAGAGACCCAGTACTTC.

The J gene is TRBJ2-2, the V gene TRBV28; D may be TRBD1 (6 bases). The CDR3 length is 16 residues. Trimming took off 6 bases at V and 0 bases at J, with 14 bases between the two ends. Germline values: CDR1 MDHEN, CDR2 SYDVKM. The DNA of the CDR3 is TGTGCCAGCAGAAACCGGGACATCGCGAACACCGGGGAGCTGTTTTTT. Translated: CASRNRDIANTGELFF.

V usage is TRBV29-1 and J usage is TRBJ1-1; 9 nucleotides agree with TRBD1. The V gene end was trimmed by 7 bases and the J gene end by 4 bases; junction bases not matched to a gene: 10. This CDR3 spans 14 amino acids. Looked up from germline, CDR1 is SQVTM and CDR2 is ANQGSEA. CDR3: CSANLLDRGTEAFF. The CDR3 DNA follows: TGCAGCGCGAACCTACTGGACAGGGGCACTGAAGCTTTCTTT. The full variable domain, with the rest looked up from reference TRBV29-1 and TRBJ1-1, is SAVISQKPSRDICQRGTSLTIQCQVDSQVTMMFWYRQQPGQSLTLIATANQGSEATYESGFVIDKFPISRPNLTFSTLTVSNMSPEDSSIYLCSANLLDRGTEAFFGQGTRLTVV.

The V and J genes are TRBV6-1 and TRBJ2-2; D gene unclear. The CDR3 runs 14 residues. V lost 2 bases, J lost 3 bases, and 7 bases lay in between. Germline lookup yields CDR1 MNHNS and CDR2 SASEGT. The CDR3 spells CASSEQPHTGELFF. The CDR3 nucleotides are TGTGCCAGCAGTGAACAGCCACACACCGGGGAGCTGTTTTTT.

This sequence joins TRBV11-2 and TRBJ1-6; D is unclear. Per germline, CDR1 SGHAT and CDR2 FQNNGV. There are 13 residues in the CDR3. V was trimmed by 3 bases and J by 3 bases, leaving 3 bases between them. DNA of the CDR3: TGTGCCAGCAGCTTTGACTATAATTCACCCCTCCACTTT. It is translated as CASSFDYNSPLHF.

This clonotype has just a few counts. V gene TRBV3-1 combines with J gene TRBJ2-3, with 7 bases matching TRBD2. The trim removed 4 bases at V and 3 bases at J, leaving 7 bases unmatched. The germline V gene has CDR1 LGHDT and CDR2 YNNKEL (reference sequence). The CDR3 is 15 residues long. CDR3 sequence reads: CASSRTSFDTDTQYF. The CDR3 DNA reads as TGTGCCAGCAGCCGGACTAGTTTTGATACAGATACGCAGTATTTT.

This clonotype showed up just a few times. This rearrangement joins TRBV9 to TRBJ1-5; D may be TRBD1 (5 bases). Germline CDR1 and CDR2: SGDLS and YYNGEE. V gave up 0 bases and J gave up 5 bases, with 9 bases separating them. This CDR3 contains 14 residues. The CDR3 here is CASSVDRDYQPQHF. DNA of the CDR3: TGTGCCAGCAGCGTAGATAGGGACTATCAGCCCCAGCATTTT. Complete variable domain (other parts from reference TRBV9 and TRBJ1-5): DSGVTQTPKHLITATGQRVTLRCSPRSGDLSVYWYQQSLDQGLQFLIQYYNGEERAKGNILERFSAQQFPDLHSELNLSSLELGDSALYFCASSVDRDYQPQHFGDGTRLSIL.

The chain carries TRBV24-1 and TRBJ2-3; 8 bases match TRBD2. Trimming at V came to 9 bases and at J to 0 bases, leaving 1 base not matched to a gene. The CDR3 is 13 residues long. CDR1 and CDR2 (germline): KGHDR, SFDVKD. DNA of the CDR3: TGTGCCACCTCGGGGGGGAGCACAGATACGCAGTATTTT. Protein: CATSGGSTDTQYF.